A single count supports the clone carrying this TCR beta chain. No antigen is known for it. Stated time point: patch test 2, 6 weeks after DPC sensitization. Treatment here: therapeutic diphenylcyclopropenone sensitization with weekly scalp DPC. Germline loops: CDR1 MGHDK, CDR2 SYGVNS. The CDR3 contains 17 residues. V lost 6 bases to trimming and J lost 6 bases; unmatched junction nucleotides: 13. The source of the sample is a study of human T cells and chemical hapten exposure. General observations from the study: Expanded TCRs clustered into significantly more large CDR3 similarity groups than controls, the analysis revealed.

TCRdb reprocessed the RACE reads with MiXCR, giving one entry per CDR3 protein. The sample consists of approximately 87,000 distinct CDR3 sequences, 10% to 12% of them appearing once. This clonotype was sampled from a woman in her forties with alopecia areata. Some clones in this sample may be carry-over from other donors' samples. Sequenced material: whole blood, taken in connection with sensitization to the hapten diphenylcyclopropenone (DPC). This rearrangement joins TRBV25-1 to TRBJ2-1; 11 bases fit TRBD1. The CDR3 reads CASRRTGGNEQCNEQFF. The CDR3 DNA is TGTGCCAGCAGGAGGACAGGGGGCAATGAGCAGTGCAATGAGCAGTTCTTC.